The 20 T cell receptor beta chains given below trace back to one sample, sequenced in a study of blood T cells in healthy people across ages. Primed by a sample-barcoded 5' primer and a J-beta primer mix, a second PCR proceeded for roughly 7 to 11 cycles. TCRdb ran MiXCR on the 5' RACE reads and lists one entry per CDR3 protein. Among around 1,500,000 distinct CDR3 sequences listed, 28% were seen once. The sample comprised blood. The receptors originated from a woman in her 30s in good health.

This clonotype was seen ten or more times. The rearrangement links TRBV12-3 or TRBV12-4 to TRBJ2-5, with TRBD1 matching 7 bases. The CDR3 length is 13 residues. With 6 bases clipped from V and 3 bases from J, the junction kept 4 bases outside the gene matches. The CDR3 region is CASSRGQEETQYF. The CDR3 DNA is TGTGCCAGCAGCCGAGGACAGGAAGAGACCCAGTACTTC.

The chain recombines TRBV6-6 with TRBJ1-2; D not resolved. The germline CDR1 and CDR2 sequences are MNHNY and SVGAGI (reference sequence). The ends were cut back, 2 bases at V and 3 bases at J, with 10 bases in the middle. This CDR3 has 14 residues. The CDR3 sequence is CASSYTDNYYGYTF. The CDR3 bases are TGTGCCAGCAGTTACACCGACAATTACTATGGCTACACCTTC.

The sample holds a few counts of this clonotype. This chain links TRBV20-1 with TRBJ2-7; perhaps D is TRBD1 or TRBD2 (5 bases each). Germline lookup yields CDR1 DFQATT and CDR2 SNEGSKA (reference sequence). The germline V and J ends were trimmed by 1 base and 1 base, with 14 bases remaining between them. The CDR3 length is 15 residues. This chain's CDR3 is CSARGGPTRSYEQYF. CDR3 nucleotides: TGCAGTGCTAGAGGGGGACCAACGAGGTCCTACGAGCAGTACTTC.

Many counts were recorded for this clonotype. The chain's CDR3 is CAISDPGTSEQYF. The CDR3 nucleotides read TGTGCCATCAGTGATCCTGGGACCAGCGAGCAGTACTTC. The rearrangement uses TRBV10-3 and TRBJ2-7; D is perhaps TRBD1 or TRBD2 (5 bases each). The V end was cut by 3 bases, the J end by 6 bases, with 12 bases between. CDR1 and CDR2 from the germline V gene are ENHRY and SYGVKD. CDR3 length equals 13 residues.

This clonotype appeared a single time. V is TRBV18 and J is TRBJ2-7; D unresolved. CDR1 is KGHSH and CDR2 is LQKENI in the germline V gene. This CDR3 contains 14 residues. V was trimmed by 2 bases and J by 2 bases, leaving 10 bases between them. The CDR3 protein is CASSPTENPYEQYF. The CDR3 region has the DNA TGTGCCAGCTCACCAACGGAGAACCCCTACGAGCAGTACTTC.

The chain employs TRBV30 and TRBJ1-5; a weak D match, TRBD1 (6 bases). CDR1 and CDR2 (germline): GTSNPN, SVGIG (reference sequence). The CDR3 is made up of 15 amino acids. Trimming removed 1 base from V and 1 base from J, with 11 bases in between. The CDR3: CAWSAQGLSNQPQHF. As DNA, the CDR3 is TGTGCCTGGAGTGCCCAGGGGTTAAGCAATCAGCCCCAGCATTTT. Variable domain in full (rest from reference TRBV30 and TRBJ1-5): SQTIHQWPATLVQPVGSPLSLECTVEGTSNPNLYWYRQAAGRGLQLLFYSVGIGQISSEVPQNLSASRPQDRQFILSSKKLLLSDSGFYLCAWSAQGLSNQPQHFGDGTRLSIL.

This chain links TRBV10-3 with TRBJ1-3, with D hard to call. Per germline, CDR1 ENHRY and CDR2 SYGVKD. The length of the CDR3 is 13 residues. The ends were cut back, 4 bases at V and 8 bases at J, with 12 bases in the middle. The CDR3 loop is CAISAPGLHTIYF. CDR3 coding DNA: TGTGCCATCAGTGCCCCGGGTCTGCACACCATATATTTT.

V usage is TRBV6-2 or TRBV6-3 and J usage is TRBJ2-3; D gene ambiguous. The CDR3 is 14 residues long. Trimming pared 4 bases from V and 4 bases from J, leaving 12 bases between. The germline V gene encodes CDR1 MNHEY and CDR2 SVGEGT. The CDR3 bases are TGTGCCAGCAGTTTATTTGAGGTGGCAGATACGCAGTATTTT. It encodes CASSLFEVADTQYF.

This clonotype appeared a few times. CDR3 DNA: TGTGCCAGCAGTCCATCAGTTTTGACTTACGGCCCTGGGGACAATGAGCAGTTCTTC. Protein sequence: CASSPSVLTYGPGDNEQFF. The rearrangement links TRBV3-1 to TRBJ2-1, with D unresolved. V dropped 6 bases and J dropped 5 bases, with 29 bases sitting between them. Germline V CDR1 and CDR2: LGHDT, YNNKEL (reference sequence). The length of the CDR3 is 19 residues.

In regard to this clonotype: The junction departs from the called germline gene at one end, perhaps through a read error. The chain links TRBV15 to TRBJ2-2; possibly TRBD2 for D (5 bases). There are 13 residues in the CDR3. CDR1 is LNHNV, CDR2 YYDKDF, per germline (reference sequence). DNA of the CDR3: TGTGCCACCAGCAGAGATCATACCGGGGAGTTGTTTTTT. As protein: CATSRDHTGELFF.

This clonotype was counted many times. This rearrangement joins TRBV6-1 to TRBJ2-5; D possibly uses TRBD1 or TRBD2 (6 bases each). CDR3 length equals 14 residues. Trimming took 5 bases from V and 4 from J, leaving 14 bases between them. Germline V gene lookup returns CDR1 MNHNS and CDR2 SASEGT. In nucleotides, the CDR3 is TGTGCCAGCAGTTCCTTTGGGGGGCCAGAGACCCAGTACTTC. As protein: CASSSFGGPETQYF.

This clonotype was counted only a few times. The V and J genes are TRBV11-2 and TRBJ2-1; 7 bases align to TRBD1. CDR3 length equals 16 residues. V lost 4 bases, J lost 2 bases, and 8 bases stayed unmatched. Germline lookup yields CDR1 SGHAT and CDR2 FQNNGV. The CDR3 spells CASSSDRQGPYNEQFF. The CDR3 DNA is TGTGCCAGCAGCTCGGATAGACAGGGCCCCTACAATGAGCAGTTCTTC.

This clonotype occurred once. This chain connects TRBV6-6 to TRBJ2-2, with unresolved D. Germline CDR1 reads MNHNY; CDR2 reads SVGAGI (reference sequence). This CDR3 comprises 17 residues. Trimming cost V 0 bases and J 2 bases, with 13 bases left between them. The CDR3 DNA reads as TGTGCCAGCAGTTACTCGAAGCTTGGCCTTAACACCGGGGAGCTGTTTTTT. Amino acids: CASSYSKLGLNTGELFF.

The V gene is TRBV7-2, the J gene TRBJ2-7, with D tentatively TRBD1 or TRBD2 (5 bases each). Germline V CDR1 and CDR2: SGHTA, FQGNSA. CDR3 size: 14 residues. The V end lost 6 bases, the J end lost 7 bases, and 19 bases lay between the germline ends. Written as DNA, the CDR3 is TGTGCCAGCAGTTTTTCCCGGGGCAGGAATGAGCAGTACTTC. It translates to CASSFSRGRNEQYF.

The sample holds a few counts of this clonotype. This rearrangement joins TRBV10-3 to TRBJ1-1; a weak D match, TRBD1 (6 bases). The CDR3 spans 13 residues. The germline V gene encodes CDR1 ENHRY and CDR2 SYGVKD. The V end lost 10 bases, the J end lost 1 base, and 13 bases lay between the germline ends. CDR3 sequence reads: CATSETGNTEAFF. The CDR3 DNA reads as TGTGCCACCTCCGAGACAGGGAACACTGAAGCTTTCTTT.

Worth noting for this clonotype: The CDR3 end shows no conserved phenylalanine or tryptophan, and so a read error is likely. This chain joins TRBV20-1 and TRBJ2-1; D uncertain. The germline CDR1 and CDR2 sequences are DFQATT and SNEGSKA (reference sequence). The CDR3 is made up of 16 amino acids. Trimming removed 6 bases at V and 3 bases at J, with 21 bases between. The CDR3 region is CSAVGPLASSYNEQFV. CDR3 DNA: TGCAGTGCAGTGGGCCCCCTGGCGAGCAGCTACAATGAGCAGTTCGTC.

The J gene is TRBJ1-1, the V gene TRBV5-1, with D possibly being TRBD1 (5 bases). V was clipped by 0 bases and J by 10 bases, with 19 bases between them. Germline V gene data show CDR1 as SGHRS and CDR2 as YFSETQ. CDR3 length: 15 amino acids. This CDR3 is CASSLAVVGELGAFF. The CDR3 DNA is TGCGCCAGCAGCTTGGCCGTGGTAGGGGAGTTGGGAGCTTTCTTT.

This clonotype has a handful of counts. J is TRBJ2-5 and V is TRBV20-1; D possibly corresponds to TRBD2 (6 bases). V lost 3 bases and J lost 11, with 16 bases in between. CDR3 length: 12 amino acids. Looked up from germline, CDR1 is DFQATT and CDR2 is SNEGSKA (reference sequence). CDR3 in amino acids: CSARVVPGEQYF. CDR3 coding DNA: TGCAGTGCTAGGGTGGTCCCGGGGGAACAGTACTTC.

This clonotype was detected a few times. Sequence at one end of the junction differs from germline and may be a read error. The chain's CDR3 is CGASSGGDQGTQYF. CDR3 sequence (DNA): TGCGGTGCTAGTAGCGGGGGGGACCAAGGTACGCAGTATTTT. V is TRBV20-1 and J is TRBJ2-3, with TRBD2 matching over 11 bases. Germline V gene lookup returns CDR1 DFQATT and CDR2 SNEGSKA (reference sequence). CDR3 size: 14 residues.

In this sample, this clonotype turned up many times. The chain has TRBV2 and TRBJ2-7; TRBD1 aligns across 7 bases. In germline, CDR1 is SNHLY, CDR2 FYNNEI. V gave up 3 bases and J gave up 0 bases; unmatched junction bases: 2. There are 14 residues in the CDR3. This CDR3 reads CASSEGDSSYEQYF. The DNA of the CDR3 is TGTGCCAGCAGTGAGGGGGACAGCTCCTACGAGCAGTACTTC.